The rows below give T cell receptor beta chains drawn from one sample of a study of OX40 agonist ivuxolimab in advanced cancers. The assay was immunoSEQ multiplex PCR, and TCRdb's table has in-frame clones only and misses some. The table lists about 63,000 clones, around 85% of them singletons. The material was CD4+ or CD8+ T cells sorted from blood, obtained in a trial of the OX40 agonist ivuxolimab. Source of these receptors: an adult with an advanced solid tumor such as melanoma, head and neck, liver or kidney cancer. Both conserved end residues are part of each CDR3. Fields, in order: D gene, clone size, V gene, J gene, CDR3 DNA, CDR3 protein. D genes are given only for firm matches. Expanded clones are given a class, and other clones once, few, many or no size at all.

TRBD2	-	TRBV6-4	TRBJ2-3	TGTGCCAGCAGTGCCAGCGGGAAGGGGCGCACAGATACGCAGTATTTT	CASSASGKGRTDTQYF
-	-	TRBV6-5	TRBJ1-2	TGTGCCAGCAGTTACAACATGGGGGCGGCGTGGGGCTACACCTTC	CASSYNMGAAWGYTF
-	-	TRBV6-1	TRBJ2-3	TGTGCCAGCAGTGATGTATCTCGGGGTACGCAGTATTTT	CASSDVSRGTQYF
-	-	TRBV6-1	TRBJ2-5	TGTGCCAGCAGTGAAGATGGAGAGACCCAGTACTTC	CASSEDGETQYF
TRBD2	-	TRBV6-1	TRBJ2-1	TGTGCCAGCAGTGAAGAAACTAGCGGGACGAGGGATGAGCAGTTCTTC	CASSEETSGTRDEQFF
-	-	TRBV30	TRBJ2-7	TGTGCCTGGAGATCGGGGAGCTCCTACGAGCAGTACTTC	CAWRSGSSYEQYF
-	-	TRBV7-3	TRBJ1-1	TGTGCCAGCAGCTTATTGCAGGGGTGGGGTGAAGCTTTCTTT	CASSLLQGWGEAFF
-	-	TRBV7-8	TRBJ2-4	TGTGCCAGCAGCTTAGTAACGGCGGACAAAGGAGGCATTCAGTACTTC	CASSLVTADKGGIQYF
-	-	TRBV7-2	TRBJ1-1	TGTGCCAGCAGCTTCCTCGGCACTGAAGCTTTCTTT	CASSFLGTEAFF
-	-	TRBV6-1	TRBJ2-3	TGTGCCAGCAGGGGCCGCCAGGCAGATACGCAGTATTTT	CASRGRQADTQYF
TRBD2	-	TRBV7-3	TRBJ2-3	TGTGCCAGCAGCTCAGGGACTACTAGCACAGATACGCAGTATTTT	CASSSGTTSTDTQYF
TRBD2	-	TRBV9	TRBJ2-3	TGTGCCAGCAGCGTCGGGGGGGCAGATACGCAGTATTTT	CASSVGGADTQYF
-	-	TRBV5-1	TRBJ2-1	TGCGCCAGCAGCTTGTCGAGGTGGGAAGACAATGAGCAGTTCTTC	CASSLSRWEDNEQFF
-	-	TRBV27	TRBJ1-4	TGTGCCAGCAGTGCCCTATGGAACGCTAATGAAAAACTGTTTTTT	CASSALWNANEKLFF
-	-	TRBV5-6	TRBJ2-7	TGTGCCAGCAGCTTTGGGGGCATAGGCGAGCAGTACTTC	CASSFGGIGEQYF
TRBD1	-	TRBV5-8	TRBJ1-4	TGTACCAGCAGCCAAGGGACAGGGACTAATCATGAAAAACTGTTTTTT	CTSSQGTGTNHEKLFF
-	-	TRBV18	TRBJ1-2	TGTGCCAGCTCACCGCTGATCGACGAACGCACATATGGCTACACCTTC	CASSPLIDERTYGYTF
TRBD2	-	TRBV11-1	TRBJ2-1	TGTGCCAGCAGCTTGGCTAGCGGGAGTAGGGTGAATGAGCAGTTCTTC	CASSLASGSRVNEQFF
TRBD1	-	TRBV5-4	TRBJ2-5	TGTGCCAGCAGCGGCCGGGACAGGCTGGAGACCCAGTACTTC	CASSGRDRLETQYF
-	-	TRBV5-4	TRBJ2-5	TGTGCCAGCAGCTGGAGACAGACTCAAGAGACCCAGTACTTC	CASSWRQTQETQYF
TRBD2	few	TRBV4-2	TRBJ2-1	TGTGCCAGCAGCCAAGGCGGGAGAACCTACAATGAGCAGTTCTTC	CASSQGGRTYNEQFF
TRBD2	once	TRBV28	TRBJ2-2	TGTGCCAGCTGCCCCAGCGGGAGCTCTACCGGGGAGCTGTTTTTT	CASCPSGSSTGELFF
TRBD2	-	TRBV11-3	TRBJ2-3	TGTGCCAGCAGCTTAGATAGTGGTCTAGCGGGACCGGATACGCAGTATTTT	CASSLDSGLAGPDTQYF
-	-	TRBV28	TRBJ1-2	TGTGCCACTCAGCGAGGAGATGGCTACACCTTC	CATQRGDGYTF
TRBD1	-	TRBV19	TRBJ2-1	TGTGCCAGTAGTATAGATCGGGACAGTTACAATGAGCAGTTCTTC	CASSIDRDSYNEQFF
-	-	TRBV28	TRBJ2-5	TGTGCCAGCAGCAAAGAAGAGACCCAGTACTTC	CASSKEETQYF
TRBD1	-	TRBV28	TRBJ2-2	TGTGCCAGCCTTAGCCCGCAGGGGGCGGGGAAGACCGGGGAGCTGTTTTTT	CASLSPQGAGKTGELFF
-	-	TRBV7-2	TRBJ2-7	TGTGCCAGCAGCTTTTTTGGAGCCGAGCAGTACTTC	CASSFFGAEQYF
TRBD2	few	TRBV5-1	TRBJ2-1	TGCGCCAGCAGCTTGGGTACGCGGGAGGGCCTGGAGGAGCAGTTCTTC	CASSLGTREGLEEQFF
-	-	TRBV30	TRBJ1-6	TGTGCCTGGAGTGTTGAGTTTTGGGGTTCACCCCTCCACTTT	CAWSVEFWGSPLHF
TRBD1	-	TRBV30	TRBJ1-1	TGTGCCTGGAACAGGGGTATAGGCACTGAAGCTTTCTTT	CAWNRGIGTEAFF
-	-	TRBV28	TRBJ1-5	TGTGCCAGCAGCTCACAGCATAGCAATCAGCCCCAGCATTTT	CASSSQHSNQPQHF
-	few	TRBV30	TRBJ1-3	TGTGCCTGGGCCGGAATCCCCTCTGGAAACACCATATATTTT	CAWAGIPSGNTIYF